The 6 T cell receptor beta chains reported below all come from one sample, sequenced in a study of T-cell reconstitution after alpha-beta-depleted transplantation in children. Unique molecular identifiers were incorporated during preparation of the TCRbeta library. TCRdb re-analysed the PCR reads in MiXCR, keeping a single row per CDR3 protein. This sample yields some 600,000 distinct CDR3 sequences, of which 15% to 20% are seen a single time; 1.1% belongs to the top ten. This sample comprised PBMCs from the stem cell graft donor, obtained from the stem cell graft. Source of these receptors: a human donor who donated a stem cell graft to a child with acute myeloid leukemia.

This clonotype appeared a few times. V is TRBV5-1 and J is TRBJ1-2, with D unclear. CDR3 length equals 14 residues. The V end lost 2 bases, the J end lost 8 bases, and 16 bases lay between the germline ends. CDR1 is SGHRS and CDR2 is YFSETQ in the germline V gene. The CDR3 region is CASSFDLPLGGYTF. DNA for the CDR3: TGCGCCAGCAGCTTTGATCTACCCTTGGGAGGCTACACCTTC.

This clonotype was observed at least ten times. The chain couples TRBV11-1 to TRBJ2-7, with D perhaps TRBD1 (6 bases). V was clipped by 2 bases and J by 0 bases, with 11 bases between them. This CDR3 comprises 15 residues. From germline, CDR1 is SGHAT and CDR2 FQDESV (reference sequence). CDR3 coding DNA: TGTGCCAGCAGCTTATATGGGGGCCCCTCCTACGAGCAGTACTTC. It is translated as CASSLYGGPSYEQYF.

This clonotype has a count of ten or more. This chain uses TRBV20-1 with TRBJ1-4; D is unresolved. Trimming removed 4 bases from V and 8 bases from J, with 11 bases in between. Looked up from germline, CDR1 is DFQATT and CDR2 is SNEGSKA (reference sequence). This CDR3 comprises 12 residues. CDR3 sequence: CSATSKQEKLFF. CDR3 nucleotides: TGCAGTGCTACGTCCAAACAGGAAAAACTGTTTTTT.

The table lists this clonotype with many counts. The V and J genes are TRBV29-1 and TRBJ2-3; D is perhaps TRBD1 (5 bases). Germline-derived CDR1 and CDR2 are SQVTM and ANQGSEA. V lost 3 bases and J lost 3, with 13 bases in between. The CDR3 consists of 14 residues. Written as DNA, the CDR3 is TGCAGCGTTGATGGGGCTTGGGTGACAGATACGCAGTATTTT. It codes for CSVDGAWVTDTQYF.

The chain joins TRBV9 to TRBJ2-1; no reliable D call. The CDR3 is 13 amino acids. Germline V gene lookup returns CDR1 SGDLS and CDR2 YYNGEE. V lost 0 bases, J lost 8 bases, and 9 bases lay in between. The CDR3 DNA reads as TGTGCCAGCAGCGTAGGAGGTAGAGATGAGCAGTTCTTC. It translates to CASSVGGRDEQFF.

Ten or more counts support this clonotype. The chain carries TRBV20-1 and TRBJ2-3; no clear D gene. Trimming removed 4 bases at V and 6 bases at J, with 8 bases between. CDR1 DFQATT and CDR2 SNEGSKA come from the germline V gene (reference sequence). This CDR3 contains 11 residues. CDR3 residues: CSATAKDTQYF. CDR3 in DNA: TGCAGTGCTACGGCTAAGGATACGCAGTATTTT.